This TCR beta chain was documented in a study of CD8 T cells in Susac syndrome. The multiple sclerosis controls consisted of treatment-naive patients with relapsing-remitting disease, either stable or active. V dropped 1 base and J dropped 4; count of bases not matched to a gene: 6. The CDR3 contains 16 residues. Germline loops: CDR1 SGHRS, CDR2 YFSETQ. Reverse transcription of roughly 0.5 to 1 ug RNA was carried out with random hexamers. The TCR beta CDR3 was amplified by immunoSEQ multiplex PCR across 54 Vbeta, 13 Jbeta. TCRdb reprocessed the immunoSEQ multiplex PCR reads with MiXCR, giving one entry per CDR3 protein. The sample lists 250,000 to 300,000 distinct CDR3 sequences, 85% occurring once.

The sequence derives from a human donor with multiple sclerosis. The V call is TRBV5-1, the J call TRBJ2-3; 10 positions agree with TRBD1. Sequences were obtained from CD8+ T cells from PBMCs. The CDR3 nucleotides are TGCGCCAGCAGCTTGATGAGACAGGGGGCCCCAGATACGCAGTATTTT. Residues: CASSLMRQGAPDTQYF.